This TCR beta chain was sequenced for a study of control samples from healthy donors and cancer patients. Profiling relied on immunoSEQ multiplex PCR, and the TCRdb table lists in-frame clones only, not all of them. The table shows around 170,000 clones, with roughly nine tenths occurring only once. The CDR3 spans 18 residues. CDR1 and CDR2 from the germline V gene are SGDLS and YYNGEE. The V and J ends lost 3 bases and 1 base, in that order; junction bases with no gene match: 13. Input material: blood. The rearrangement uses TRBV9 and TRBJ1-1, with TRBD1 matching 9 bases. This receptor was taken from a man younger than 45 in good health. The CDR3 loop reads CASSGGTGPPIRNTEAFF. As DNA, the CDR3 is TGTGCCAGCAGCGGGGGGACAGGGCCGCCGATAAGGAACACTGAAGCTTTCTTT. Full variable domain (remainder filled in from reference TRBV9 and TRBJ1-1): DSGVTQTPKHLITATGQRVTLRCSPRSGDLSVYWYQQSLDQGLQFLIQYYNGEERAKGNILERFSAQQFPDLHSELNLSSLELGDSALYFCASSGGTGPPIRNTEAFFGQGTRLTVV.